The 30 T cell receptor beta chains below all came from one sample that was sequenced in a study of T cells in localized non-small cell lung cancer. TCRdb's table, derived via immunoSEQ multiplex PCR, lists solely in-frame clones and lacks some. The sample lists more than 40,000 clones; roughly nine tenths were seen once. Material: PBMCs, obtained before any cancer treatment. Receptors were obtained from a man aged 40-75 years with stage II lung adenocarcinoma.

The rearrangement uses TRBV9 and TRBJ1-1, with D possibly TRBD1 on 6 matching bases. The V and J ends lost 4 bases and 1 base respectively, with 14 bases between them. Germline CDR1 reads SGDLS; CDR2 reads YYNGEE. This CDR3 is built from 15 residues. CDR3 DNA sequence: TGTGCCAGCAGCCCATTAATAGGGGGGAACACTGAAGCTTTCTTT. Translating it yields CASSPLIGGNTEAFF.

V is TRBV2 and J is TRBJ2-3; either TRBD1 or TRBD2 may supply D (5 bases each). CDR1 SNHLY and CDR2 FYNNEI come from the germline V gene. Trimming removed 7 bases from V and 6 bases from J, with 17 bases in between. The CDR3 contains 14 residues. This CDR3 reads CASTGAAPWDTQYF. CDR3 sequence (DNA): TGTGCCAGCACCGGGGCCGCACCTTGGGATACGCAGTATTTT.

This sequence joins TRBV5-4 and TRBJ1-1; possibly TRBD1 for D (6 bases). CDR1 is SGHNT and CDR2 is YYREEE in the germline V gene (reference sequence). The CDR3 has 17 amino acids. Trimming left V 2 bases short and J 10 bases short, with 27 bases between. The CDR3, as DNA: TGTGCCAGCAGCTTAGGGGGGGGAACTGTCTTCGACCGGGGAGCTTTCTTT. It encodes CASSLGGGTVFDRGAFF. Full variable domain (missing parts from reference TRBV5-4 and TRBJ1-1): ETGVTQSPTHLIKTRGQQVTLRCSSQSGHNTVSWYQQALGQGPQFIFQYYREEENGRGNFPPRFSGLQFPNYSSELNVNALELDDSALYLCASSLGGGTVFDRGAFFGQGTRLTVV.

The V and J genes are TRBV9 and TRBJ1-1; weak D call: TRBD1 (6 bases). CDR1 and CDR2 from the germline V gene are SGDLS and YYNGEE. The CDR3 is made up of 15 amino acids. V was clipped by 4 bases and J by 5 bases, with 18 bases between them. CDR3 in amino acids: CASSPQWGAETEAFF. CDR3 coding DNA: TGTGCCAGCAGCCCGCAGTGGGGGGCGGAAACTGAAGCTTTCTTT.

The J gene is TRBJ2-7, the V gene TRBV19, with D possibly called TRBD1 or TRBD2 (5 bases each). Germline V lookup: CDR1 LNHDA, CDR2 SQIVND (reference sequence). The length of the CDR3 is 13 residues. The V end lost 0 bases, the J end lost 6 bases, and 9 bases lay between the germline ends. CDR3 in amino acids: CASSIESGAEQYF. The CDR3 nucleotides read TGTGCCAGTAGTATAGAGTCCGGGGCCGAGCAGTACTTC.

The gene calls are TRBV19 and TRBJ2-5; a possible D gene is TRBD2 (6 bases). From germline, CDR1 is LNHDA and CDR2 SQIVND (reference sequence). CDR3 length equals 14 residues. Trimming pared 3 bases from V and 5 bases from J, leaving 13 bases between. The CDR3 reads CASSMEGRPETQYF. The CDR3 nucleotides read TGTGCCAGTAGTATGGAGGGGCGCCCGGAGACCCAGTACTTC.

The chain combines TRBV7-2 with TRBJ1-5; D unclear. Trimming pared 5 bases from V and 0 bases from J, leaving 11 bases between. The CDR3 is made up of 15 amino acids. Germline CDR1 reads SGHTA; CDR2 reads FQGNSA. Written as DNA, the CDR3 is TGTGCCAGCAGCCCGTGGAGGGATAGCAATCAGCCCCAGCATTTT. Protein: CASSPWRDSNQPQHF.

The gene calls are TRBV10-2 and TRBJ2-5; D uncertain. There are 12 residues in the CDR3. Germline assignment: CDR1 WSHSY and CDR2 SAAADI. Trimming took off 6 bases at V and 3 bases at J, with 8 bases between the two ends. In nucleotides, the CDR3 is TGCGCCAGCAGGGGCAATGAAGAGACCCAGTACTTC. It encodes CASRGNEETQYF.

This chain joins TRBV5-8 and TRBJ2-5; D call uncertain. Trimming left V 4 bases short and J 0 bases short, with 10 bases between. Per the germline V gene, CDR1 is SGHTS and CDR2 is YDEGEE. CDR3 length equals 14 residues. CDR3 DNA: TGTGCCAGCAGCGCGGCCGGCTACCAAGAGACCCAGTACTTC. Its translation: CASSAAGYQETQYF.

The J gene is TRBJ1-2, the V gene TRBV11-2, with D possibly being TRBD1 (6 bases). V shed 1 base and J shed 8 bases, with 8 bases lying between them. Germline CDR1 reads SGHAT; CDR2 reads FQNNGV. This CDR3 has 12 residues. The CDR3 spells CASSLATGGYTF. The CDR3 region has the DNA TGTGCCAGCAGCTTAGCGACAGGAGGCTACACCTTC.

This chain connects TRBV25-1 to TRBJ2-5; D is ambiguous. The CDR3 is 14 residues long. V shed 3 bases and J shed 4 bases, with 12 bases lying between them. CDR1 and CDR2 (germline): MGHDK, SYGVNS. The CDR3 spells CASSDFGRRETQYF. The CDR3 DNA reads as TGTGCCAGCAGTGATTTTGGCCGGAGAGAGACCCAGTACTTC.

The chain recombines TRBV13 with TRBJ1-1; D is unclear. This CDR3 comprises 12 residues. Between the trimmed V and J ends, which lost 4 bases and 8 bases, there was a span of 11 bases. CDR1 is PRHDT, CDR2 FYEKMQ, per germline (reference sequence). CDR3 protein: CASSSDDREAFF. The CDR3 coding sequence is TGTGCCAGCAGCTCCGACGACCGAGAAGCTTTCTTT.

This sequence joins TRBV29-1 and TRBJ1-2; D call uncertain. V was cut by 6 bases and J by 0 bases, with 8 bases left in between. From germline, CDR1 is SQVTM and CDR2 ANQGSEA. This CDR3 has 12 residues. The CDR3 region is CSVTKANYGYTF. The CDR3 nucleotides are TGCAGCGTCACAAAAGCTAACTATGGCTACACCTTC.

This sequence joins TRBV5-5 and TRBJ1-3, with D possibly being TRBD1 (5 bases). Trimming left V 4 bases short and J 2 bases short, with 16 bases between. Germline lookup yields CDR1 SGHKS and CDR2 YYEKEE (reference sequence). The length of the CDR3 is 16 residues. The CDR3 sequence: CASSPWPTTAGNTIYF. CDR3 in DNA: TGTGCCAGCAGCCCCTGGCCCACGACAGCTGGAAACACCATATATTTT. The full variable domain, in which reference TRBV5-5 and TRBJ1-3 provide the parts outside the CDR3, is DAGVTQSPTHLIKTRGQQVTLRCSPISGHKSVSWYQQVLGQGPQFIFQYYEKEERGRGNFPDRFSARQFPNYSSELNVNALLLGDSALYLCASSPWPTTAGNTIYFGEGSWLTVV.

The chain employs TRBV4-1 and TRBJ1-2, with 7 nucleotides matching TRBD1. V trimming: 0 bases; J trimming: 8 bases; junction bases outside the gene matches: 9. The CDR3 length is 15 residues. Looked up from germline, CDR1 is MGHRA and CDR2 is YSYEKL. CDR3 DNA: TGCGCCAGCAGCCAAGAAGGGCAGGGGGATGTAGGCTACACCTTC. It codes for CASSQEGQGDVGYTF.

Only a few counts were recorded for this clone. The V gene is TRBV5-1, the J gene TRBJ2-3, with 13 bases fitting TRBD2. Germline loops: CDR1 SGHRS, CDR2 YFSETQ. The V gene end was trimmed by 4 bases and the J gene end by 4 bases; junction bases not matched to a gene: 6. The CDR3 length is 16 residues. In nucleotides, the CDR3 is TGCGCCAGCAGCGATACTAGCGGGGGGGAATCAGATACGCAGTATTTT. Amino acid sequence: CASSDTSGGESDTQYF.

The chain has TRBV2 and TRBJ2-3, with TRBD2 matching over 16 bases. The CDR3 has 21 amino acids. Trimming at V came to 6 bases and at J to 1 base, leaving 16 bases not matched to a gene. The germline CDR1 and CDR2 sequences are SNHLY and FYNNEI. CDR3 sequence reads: CASRDPGLAGGPHRGTDTQYF. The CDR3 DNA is TGTGCCAGCAGAGACCCGGGACTAGCGGGGGGGCCCCATCGTGGCACAGATACGCAGTATTTT.

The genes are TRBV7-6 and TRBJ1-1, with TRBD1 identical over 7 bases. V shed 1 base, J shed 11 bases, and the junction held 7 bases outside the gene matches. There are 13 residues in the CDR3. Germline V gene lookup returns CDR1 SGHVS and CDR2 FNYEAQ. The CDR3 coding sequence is TGTGCCAGCAGCTTAGGGGACAGCCCTACGGCTTTCTTT. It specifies CASSLGDSPTAFF.

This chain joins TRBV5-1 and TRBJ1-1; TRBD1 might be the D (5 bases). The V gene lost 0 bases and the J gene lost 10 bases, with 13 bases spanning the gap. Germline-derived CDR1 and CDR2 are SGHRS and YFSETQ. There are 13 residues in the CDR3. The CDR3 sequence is CASSLEIREIAFF. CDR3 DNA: TGCGCCAGCAGCTTGGAAATCAGGGAAATAGCTTTCTTT.

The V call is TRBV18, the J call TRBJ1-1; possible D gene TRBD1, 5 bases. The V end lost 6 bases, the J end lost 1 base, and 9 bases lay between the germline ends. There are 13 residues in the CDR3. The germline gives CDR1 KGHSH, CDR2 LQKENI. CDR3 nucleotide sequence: TGTGCCAGCTCGCCCGGGGCGAACACTGAAGCTTTCTTT. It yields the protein CASSPGANTEAFF.

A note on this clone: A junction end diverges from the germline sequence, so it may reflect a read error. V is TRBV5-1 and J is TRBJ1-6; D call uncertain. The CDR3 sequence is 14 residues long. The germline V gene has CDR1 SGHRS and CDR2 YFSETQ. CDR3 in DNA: TGCGCCAGCAGGCCGGGCTCCAATAATTCACCCCTCCACTTT. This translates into CASRPGSNNSPLHF.

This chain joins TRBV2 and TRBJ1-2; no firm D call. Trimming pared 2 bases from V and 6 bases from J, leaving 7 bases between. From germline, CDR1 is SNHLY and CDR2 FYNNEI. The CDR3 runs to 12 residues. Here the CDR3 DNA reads TGTGCCAGCAGTGAATGGAGGGATGGCTACACCTTC. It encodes CASSEWRDGYTF.

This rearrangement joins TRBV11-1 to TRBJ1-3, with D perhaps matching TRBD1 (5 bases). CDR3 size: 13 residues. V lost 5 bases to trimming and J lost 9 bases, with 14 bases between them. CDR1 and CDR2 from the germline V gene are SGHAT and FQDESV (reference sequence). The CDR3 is CASSTGQATTIYF. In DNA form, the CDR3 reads TGTGCCAGCAGCACCGGACAAGCTACCACCATATATTTT.

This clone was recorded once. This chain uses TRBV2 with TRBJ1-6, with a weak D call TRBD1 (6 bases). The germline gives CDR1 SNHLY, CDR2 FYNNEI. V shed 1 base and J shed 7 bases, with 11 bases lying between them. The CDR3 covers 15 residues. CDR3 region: CASSEEAGENSPLHF. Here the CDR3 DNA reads TGTGCCAGCAGTGAAGAGGCAGGGGAAAATTCACCCCTCCACTTT. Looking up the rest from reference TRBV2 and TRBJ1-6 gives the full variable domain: EPEVTQTPSHQVTQMGQEVILRCVPISNHLYFYWYRQILGQKVEFLVSFYNNEISEKSEIFDDQFSVERPDGSNFTLKIRSTKLEDSAMYFCASSEEAGENSPLHFGNGTRLTVT.

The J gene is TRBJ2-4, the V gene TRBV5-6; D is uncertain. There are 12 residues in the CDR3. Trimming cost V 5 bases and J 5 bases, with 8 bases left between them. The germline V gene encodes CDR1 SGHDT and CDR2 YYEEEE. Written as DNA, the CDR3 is TGTGCCAGCAGACTTGGACAAAACATTCAGTACTTC. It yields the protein CASRLGQNIQYF.

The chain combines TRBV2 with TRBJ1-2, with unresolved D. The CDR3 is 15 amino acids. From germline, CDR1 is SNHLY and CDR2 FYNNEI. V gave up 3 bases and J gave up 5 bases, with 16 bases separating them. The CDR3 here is CASSDRTSSPYGYTF. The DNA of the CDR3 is TGTGCCAGCAGTGATAGGACGAGTTCACCTTATGGCTACACCTTC.

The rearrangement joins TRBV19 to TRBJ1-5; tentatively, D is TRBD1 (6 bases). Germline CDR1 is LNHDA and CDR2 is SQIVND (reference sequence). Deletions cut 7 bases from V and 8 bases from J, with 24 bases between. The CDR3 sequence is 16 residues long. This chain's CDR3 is CASKGGAGAPGEPQHF. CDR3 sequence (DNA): TGTGCCAGTAAAGGGGGGGCAGGGGCTCCGGGCGAGCCCCAGCATTTT. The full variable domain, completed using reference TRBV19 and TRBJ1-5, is DGGITQSPKYLFRKEGQNVTLSCEQNLNHDAMYWYRQDPGQGLRLIYYSQIVNDFQKGDIAEGYSVSREKKESFPLTVTSAQKNPTAFYLCASKGGAGAPGEPQHFGDGTRLSIL.

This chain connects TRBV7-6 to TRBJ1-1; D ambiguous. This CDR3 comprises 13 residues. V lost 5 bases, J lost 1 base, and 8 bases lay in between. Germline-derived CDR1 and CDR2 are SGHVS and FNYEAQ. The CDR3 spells CASSGGPNTEAFF. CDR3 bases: TGTGCCAGCAGCGGCGGACCGAACACTGAAGCTTTCTTT.

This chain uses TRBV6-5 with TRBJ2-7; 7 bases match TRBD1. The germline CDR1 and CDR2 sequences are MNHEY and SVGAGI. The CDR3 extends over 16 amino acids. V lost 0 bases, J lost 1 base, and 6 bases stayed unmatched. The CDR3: CASSYSMGTVSYEQYF. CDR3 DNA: TGTGCCAGCAGTTACTCGATGGGGACAGTTTCCTACGAGCAGTACTTC.

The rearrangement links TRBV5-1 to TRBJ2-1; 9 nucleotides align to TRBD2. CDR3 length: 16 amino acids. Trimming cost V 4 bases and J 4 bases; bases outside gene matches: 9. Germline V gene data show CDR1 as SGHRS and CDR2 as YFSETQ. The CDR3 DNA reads TGCGCCAGCAGCCCGTCCAGCGGGGGGCATTACAATGAGCAGTTCTTC. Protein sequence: CASSPSSGGHYNEQFF.